Below are 5 T cell receptor beta chains sequenced from a single sample in a study of cytomegalovirus exposure and HLA in healthy donors. PCR primers comprised 60 Vbeta and 13 Jbeta primers. Using immunoSEQ multiplex PCR, the repertoire was profiled, and TCRdb retains in-frame clones only, with some absent. In the table there are about 200,000 clones, less than 80% of which are singletons. The sample taken for sequencing was PBMCs. Receptors originate from a girl aged 2-9 years in good health and CMV-seronegative.

Comments on this clone: The same CDR3 is also encoded by other DNA sequences in this sample. This chain uses TRBV5-1 with TRBJ1-6; D gene uncertain. V dropped 0 bases and J dropped 7 bases, with 8 bases sitting between them. The CDR3 has 14 residues. Per the germline V gene, CDR1 is SGHRS and CDR2 is YFSETQ. As DNA, the CDR3 is TGCGCCAGCAGCTTGGCCGAGGCCAATTCACCCCTCCACTTT. Its translation is CASSLAEANSPLHF.

This clone showed up just a few times. The chain couples TRBV15 to TRBJ1-2, with TRBD1 matching over 9 bases. Germline lookup yields CDR1 LNHNV and CDR2 YYDKDF (reference sequence). V lost 0 bases to trimming and J lost 4 bases; unmatched junction nucleotides: 9. The CDR3 length is 17 residues. The CDR3: CATSRDRGTGYSYGYTF. The CDR3 DNA follows: TGTGCCACCAGCAGAGATCGGGGGACAGGGTATAGCTATGGCTACACCTTC.

The chain combines TRBV4-1 with TRBJ2-5, with TRBD1 matching 9 bases. The CDR3 length is 15 residues. Germline V gene sequence: CDR1 MGHRA, CDR2 YSYEKL. With V trimmed by 1 base and J by 4 bases, 4 bases remained unmatched. CDR3 amino acids: CASSQADRGGETQYF. The CDR3 bases are TGCGCCAGCAGCCAAGCGGACAGGGGCGGAGAGACCCAGTACTTC.

V and J are TRBV7-9 and TRBJ1-1; 8 nucleotides match TRBD1. The CDR3 length is 16 residues. After removal of 5 bases from V and 5 bases from J, the junction contained 13 bases not matched to a gene. Germline CDR1 reads SEHNR; CDR2 reads FQNEAQ (reference sequence). The CDR3: CASSGLSGGTWTEAFF. The CDR3 DNA follows: TGTGCCAGCAGCGGACTCTCAGGGGGCACGTGGACTGAAGCTTTCTTT.

The chain employs TRBV5-5 and TRBJ2-1; tentatively, D is TRBD1 (6 bases). Germline V CDR1 and CDR2: SGHKS, YYEKEE (reference sequence). Trimming pared 3 bases from V and 9 bases from J, leaving 16 bases between. This CDR3 has 14 amino acids. The CDR3 DNA sequence: TGTGCCAGCAGCTGGGGCAGGGGTCCAGGTGAGCAGTTCTTC. Its translation: CASSWGRGPGEQFF. Full variable domain (rest looked up from reference TRBV5-5 and TRBJ2-1): DAGVTQSPTHLIKTRGQQVTLRCSPISGHKSVSWYQQVLGQGPQFIFQYYEKEERGRGNFPDRFSARQFPNYSSELNVNALLLGDSALYLCASSWGRGPGEQFFGPGTRLTVL.